The TCR beta chain described here comes from a study of graft-versus-host responses after intestinal transplantation (dated by TCRdb to the early 2020s). About the full investigation: Recipients received multivisceral, liver-intestinal, or isolated intestinal transplants. Anti-thymocyte globulin induction was given to all recipients, followed by maintenance tacrolimus and steroids for approximately three years. After intestinal transplantation, graft-versus-host and host-versus-graft alloreactive T cell clones in the graft, circulation and bone marrow were tracked using bulk TCR-beta CDR3 sequencing. Alloreactive clones were identified by sequencing pre-transplant mixed lymphocyte reaction products and comparing these products with unstimulated pre-transplant donor and recipient T cells. The cohort enrolled about two dozen intestinal transplant recipients, one of whom was a retransplant, and 3 patients without pretransplant specimens were excluded. Donor T cell macrochimerism was defined as a peak of at least 4% donor T cells among recipient peripheral blood mononuclear cells. Instead of going to the commercial service, samples from a few later patients were sequenced in-house on an Illumina MiSeq and processed with MiXCR.

The sample's time point label is to be understood as: cells obtained before transplantation from donor or recipient. CD3+CD4+ and CD3+CD8+ populations were FACS-sorted from unstimulated pre-transplant donor and recipient cells taken from spleen or lymph nodes. This clone showed up just once. The clone's antigen remains unknown. The record has no base qualities; no much larger clone is one base away. Library creation used the immunoSEQ multiplex PCR assay. For most patients, genomic DNA was isolated with the Qiagen DNeasy Blood and Tissue Kit and sent frozen to Adaptive Biotechnologies for TCR sequencing. Adaptive Biotechnologies carried out high-throughput TCR-beta CDR3 sequencing of genomic DNA for most patients. The study's own analysis went as follows. TCR sequencing data for approximately 17 patients were retrieved from Adaptive's ImmunoSEQ software; three other patients were processed with MiXCR and VDJtools. To correct CD4 versus CD8 sorting errors, sequences present in both subsets at a frequency ratio below 5:1 were removed. Because the origin of CDR3 nucleotide sequences shared between donor and recipient could not be assigned, those sequences were removed. To be classed as alloreactive, a clone needed at least 2-fold expansion over unstimulated cells and a minimum CFSE-low frequency of 0.002% (template counts) or 0.001% (read counts). Clones were considered mappable if detected in sequenced pre-transplant spleen, lymph node, or MLR CFSE-low populations of the donor or recipient. Cumulative frequency of alloreactive clones was calculated as a percentage of all sequences weighted by copy number. In its TCRdb copy, this immuneACCESS table keeps in-frame sequences only and misses some clones. Where compared with another copy, unresolved V genes explain less than half of these, and the others have no known cause. That table furnishes V, J and clone size, whereas the DNA furnished D and trimming. A total of about 110,000 clones appear in this sample, 93% of them only once. The ten most abundant clones make up under 1.5% of the sample.

Broad study findings and their caveats: The relatively low number and heterogeneity of intestinal transplant patients limited the conclusions. Peak levels of circulating GvH clones were associated with declines in HvG clones early after transplant. GvH clones were detected in recipient bone marrow, and some of these GvH clones were observed earlier in ileal mucosa or blood, consistent with an intestinal mucosal origin. Patients with donor T cell macrochimerism had high GvH to HvG T cell clonal ratios in their allografts.

The trim is 0 bases for V and 3 bases for J, with a gap of 12 bases between the germline ends. CDR3 length: 15 amino acids, cysteine to phenylalanine. Only the CDR3 portion is preserved as DNA: 45 bases, with reading frame beginning at the first base. CDR1 and CDR2 were assigned from the germline V gene (reference sequence) as GTSNPN and SVGIG. The receptor comes from a human donor who was the organ donor for an intestinal transplant. The receptor chain draws on TRBV30 and TRBJ1-5; no confident D gene assignment can be made. The sample here was unstimulated CD8+ T cells sorted from spleen or lymph node cells, taken before transplant. CDR3 loop: CAWSVRGGYNQPQHF. Read as DNA, the sequence is TGTGCCTGGAGTGTACGGGGAGGGTACAATCAGCCCCAGCATTTT. When the CDR3 is completed using the reference TRBV30 and TRBJ1-5 genes on either side, the full variable domain is SQTIHQWPATLVQPVGSPLSLECTVEGTSNPNLYWYRQAAGRGLQLLFYSVGIGQISSEVPQNLSASRPQDRQFILSSKKLLLSDSGFYLCAWSVRGGYNQPQHFGDGTRLSIL.